Listed here are 10 T cell receptor beta chains from one sample, sequenced in a study of blood T cell repertoires in COVID-19. Clones were read by immunoSEQ multiplex PCR, and TCRdb kept only the in-frame ones, dropping some. The table lists 280,000 or so clones, nearly 90% of them singletons. Sequencing input: PBMCs or T cells enriched from blood (not recorded which). These receptor sequences come from a woman between 18 and 29 years old with acute COVID-19.

Comments on this clone: One junction end disagrees with the germline gene, perhaps due to a read error. The rearrangement links TRBV6-1 to TRBJ1-4; TRBD1 agrees at 7 bases. Germline V gene data show CDR1 as MNHNS and CDR2 as SASEGT. This CDR3 contains 13 residues. Here the CDR3 reads CASSEVVGDRTLF. The DNA of the CDR3 is TGTGCCAGCAGTGAAGTTGTGGGGGACAGAACCCTTTTT.

This chain joins TRBV28 and TRBJ2-2; 16 nucleotides agree with TRBD2. CDR3 length: 18 amino acids. J lost 4 bases, V lost 6 bases, and 8 bases had no gene match. Germline V gene sequence: CDR1 MDHEN, CDR2 SYDVKM. CDR3 nucleotides: TGTGCCAGCAGGGCGGGACTAGCGGGAGGGCTCGGCACCGGGGAGCTGTTTTTT. Its translation is CASRAGLAGGLGTGELFF.

This clone showed up just once. V usage is TRBV9 and J usage is TRBJ2-6; TRBD1 is a possible D gene (6 bases). This CDR3 has 16 amino acids. Per the germline V gene, CDR1 is SGDLS and CDR2 is YYNGEE. V was trimmed by 4 bases and J by 0 bases, leaving 11 bases between them. CDR3 region: CASSPWDTSGANVLTF. Here the CDR3 DNA reads TGTGCCAGCAGCCCATGGGACACCTCTGGGGCCAACGTCCTGACTTTC.

The chain joins TRBV5-6 to TRBJ2-7, with a possible D match to TRBD1 (6 bases). Germline V gene lookup returns CDR1 SGHDT and CDR2 YYEEEE. The CDR3 runs 16 residues. V was clipped by 4 bases and J by 3 bases, with 20 bases between them. The CDR3 nucleotides read TGTGCCAGCAGCCCACCGGGACACAGTAATTTCTACGAGCAGTACTTC. This encodes CASSPPGHSNFYEQYF.

The chain links TRBV30 to TRBJ1-5; 7 bases match TRBD1. Germline values: CDR1 GTSNPN, CDR2 SVGIG (reference sequence). Trimming removed 1 base from V and 6 bases from J; junction bases left unmatched: 18. The CDR3 sequence is 18 residues long. The CDR3 bases are TGTGCCTGGAGTGAGAGAGGTCGGGACAGAATAACCGGTCAGCCCCAGCATTTT. This encodes CAWSERGRDRITGQPQHF.

This CDR3 reads CASRPLAGVVTQYF. In nucleotides, the CDR3 is TGTGCCAGCAGACCACTAGCGGGAGTTGTGACCCAGTACTTC. The J gene is TRBJ2-5, the V gene TRBV11-2; TRBD2 agrees at 11 bases. Unmatched junction bases numbered 7, after V lost 6 bases and J lost 7 bases. Germline assignment: CDR1 SGHAT and CDR2 FQNNGV. The CDR3 sequence is 14 residues long.

This chain uses TRBV7-2 with TRBJ1-2; D possibly corresponds to TRBD1 (5 bases). V lost 2 bases, J lost 4 bases, and 8 bases lay in between. The CDR3 is made up of 13 amino acids. Looked up from germline, CDR1 is SGHTA and CDR2 is FQGNSA. The CDR3 DNA reads as TGTGCCAGCAGCTTAATGACAGCCTATGGCTACACCTTC. It encodes CASSLMTAYGYTF. Variable domain in full (rest from reference TRBV7-2 and TRBJ1-2): GAGVSQSPSNKVTEKGKDVELRCDPISGHTALYWYRQSLGQGLEFLIYFQGNSAPDKSGLPSDRFSAERTGGSVSTLTIQRTQQEDSAVYLCASSLMTAYGYTFGSGTRLTVV.

V and J are TRBV7-9 and TRBJ2-5; the match to TRBD2 covers 12 bases. Trimming took 5 bases from V and 5 from J; bases not matched to a gene: 9. This CDR3 has 16 amino acids. Germline V gives CDR1 SEHNR, CDR2 FQNEAQ (reference sequence). CDR3 sequence reads: CASSARTSGTEETQYF. The CDR3 region has the DNA TGTGCCAGCAGCGCCCGGACTAGCGGGACGGAGGAGACCCAGTACTTC.

J is TRBJ2-7 and V is TRBV13, with 8 bases aligning to TRBD2. Germline CDR1 PRHDT, CDR2 FYEKMQ (reference sequence). CDR3 size: 15 residues. The J segment lost 1 base and the V segment lost 8 bases, leaving 10 bases of the junction unmatched. This chain's CDR3 is CASAPSGTRSYEQYF. The CDR3 nucleotides are TGTGCCAGCGCCCCCTCCGGGACTAGGTCCTACGAGCAGTACTTC.

The V gene is TRBV19, the J gene TRBJ2-6; TRBD1 matches 7 bases. Germline V gene lookup returns CDR1 LNHDA and CDR2 SQIVND (reference sequence). Trimming took 3 bases from V and 1 from J; bases not matched to a gene: 6. The CDR3 has 17 amino acids. Written as DNA, the CDR3 is TGTGCCAGTAGTATCTATGGCAGGGGGTCTGGGGCCAACGTCCTGACTTTC. Its protein is CASSIYGRGSGANVLTF.